Listed here are 4 T cell receptor beta chains from one sample, sequenced in a study of T-cell memory formation after mild COVID-19. TCRdb re-called the 5' RACE reads through MiXCR, storing one row per CDR3 protein. This table has around 99,000 distinct CDR3 sequences, approximately 15% appearing once. Sequencing was done on a sample of PBMCs or a T cell subset sorted from them (not recorded which). Receptor source: a man aged 18 to 30 who had mild COVID-19 (a few samples of this study predate the infection). Cell type and time point are not known.

This clonotype appeared a few times. The CDR3 region is CASSPFQGGNQPQHF. The DNA of the CDR3 is TGTGCCAGCTCACCGTTCCAGGGAGGCAATCAGCCCCAGCATTTT. This sequence joins TRBV18 and TRBJ1-5, with D possibly being TRBD1 (5 bases). CDR3 length: 15 residues. Trimming took 3 bases from V and 2 from J, leaving 11 bases between them. Germline V gene data show CDR1 as KGHSH and CDR2 as LQKENI.

The chain employs TRBV19 and TRBJ2-7; unclear D gene. Trimming left V 3 bases short and J 0 bases short, with 6 bases between. Germline values: CDR1 LNHDA, CDR2 SQIVND (reference sequence). The CDR3 is 13 residues long. CDR3 residues: CASSITFSYEQYF. Here the CDR3 DNA reads TGTGCCAGTAGTATCACCTTCTCCTACGAGCAGTACTTC.

This chain joins TRBV20-1 and TRBJ2-1, with 15 bases that match TRBD2. The V gene end was trimmed by 1 base and the J gene end by 9 bases; junction bases not matched to a gene: 7. Germline loops: CDR1 DFQATT, CDR2 SNEGSKA (reference sequence). The CDR3 covers 16 residues. This CDR3 reads CSARVGLAGGYGEQFF. In DNA, the CDR3 is TGCAGTGCTAGAGTAGGACTAGCGGGGGGGTATGGTGAGCAGTTCTTC.

This clonotype has just a few counts. The chain employs TRBV6-2 or TRBV6-3 and TRBJ2-3; weak D call: TRBD2 (6 bases). CDR1 MNHEY and CDR2 SVGEGT come from the germline V gene. Trimming removed 2 bases from V and 6 bases from J, with 6 bases in between. CDR3 size: 12 residues. CDR3 nucleotide sequence: TGTGCCAGCAGTTACGCGGGGGATACGCAGTATTTT. The encoded protein is CASSYAGDTQYF.